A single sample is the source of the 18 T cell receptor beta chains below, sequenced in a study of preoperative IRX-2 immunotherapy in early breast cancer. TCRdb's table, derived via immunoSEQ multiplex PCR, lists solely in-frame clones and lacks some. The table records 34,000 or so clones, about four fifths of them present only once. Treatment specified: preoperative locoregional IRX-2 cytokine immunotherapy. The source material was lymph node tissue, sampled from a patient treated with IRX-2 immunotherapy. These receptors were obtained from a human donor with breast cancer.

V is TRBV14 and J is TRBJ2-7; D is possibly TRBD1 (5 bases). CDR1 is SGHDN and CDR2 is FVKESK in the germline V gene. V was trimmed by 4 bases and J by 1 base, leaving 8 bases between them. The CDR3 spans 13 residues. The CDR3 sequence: CASSPDSSYEQYF. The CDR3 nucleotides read TGTGCCAGCAGCCCAGACAGTTCCTACGAGCAGTACTTC.

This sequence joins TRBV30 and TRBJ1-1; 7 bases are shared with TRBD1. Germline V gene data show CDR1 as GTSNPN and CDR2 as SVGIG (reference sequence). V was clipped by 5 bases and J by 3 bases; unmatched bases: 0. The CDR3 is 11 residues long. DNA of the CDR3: TGTGCCTGGGACAGGGACACTGAAGCTTTCTTT. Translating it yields CAWDRDTEAFF.

This CDR3 is CAWSVNNEKLFF. Written as DNA, the CDR3 is TGTGCCTGGAGTGTGAACAATGAAAAACTGTTTTTT. The chain recombines TRBV30 with TRBJ1-4; D unclear. The germline gives CDR1 GTSNPN, CDR2 SVGIG (reference sequence). V was cut by 0 bases and J by 5 bases, with 4 bases left in between. The CDR3 runs 12 residues.

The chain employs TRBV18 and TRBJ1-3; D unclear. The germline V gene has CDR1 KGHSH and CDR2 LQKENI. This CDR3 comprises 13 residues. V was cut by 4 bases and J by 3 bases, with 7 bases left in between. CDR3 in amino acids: CASSHALGNTIYF. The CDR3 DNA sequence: TGTGCCAGCTCACACGCCCTTGGAAACACCATATATTTT. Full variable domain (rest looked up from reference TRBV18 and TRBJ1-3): NAGVMQNPRHLVRRRGQEARLRCSPMKGHSHVYWYRQLPEEGLKFMVYLQKENIIDESGMPKERFSAEFPKEGPSILRIQQVVRGDSAAYFCASSHALGNTIYFGEGSWLTVV.

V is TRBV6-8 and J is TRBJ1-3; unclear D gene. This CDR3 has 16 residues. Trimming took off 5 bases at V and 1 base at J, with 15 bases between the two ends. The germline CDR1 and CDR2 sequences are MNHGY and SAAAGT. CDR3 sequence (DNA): TGTGCCAGCAGTGATCTCCCGGGCGCATCTGGAAACACCATATATTTT. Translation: CASSDLPGASGNTIYF.

CDR3: CASSRERSRTYTDTQYF. In DNA form, the CDR3 reads TGCGCCAGCAGCCGAGAACGCAGCAGGACCTACACAGATACGCAGTATTTT. The chain joins TRBV1 to TRBJ2-3. TRBV1 is reported as a pseudogene. The CDR3 is 17 amino acids.

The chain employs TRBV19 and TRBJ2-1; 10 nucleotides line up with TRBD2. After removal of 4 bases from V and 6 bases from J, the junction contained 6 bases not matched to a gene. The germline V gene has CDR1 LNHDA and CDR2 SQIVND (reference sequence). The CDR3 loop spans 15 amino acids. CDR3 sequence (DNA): TGTGCCAGTAGTACCCTAGCGGGAGTACGCAATGAGCAGTTCTTC. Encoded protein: CASSTLAGVRNEQFF.

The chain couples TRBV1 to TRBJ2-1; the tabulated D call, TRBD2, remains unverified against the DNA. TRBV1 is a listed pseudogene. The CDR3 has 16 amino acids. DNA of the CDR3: TGCGCCAGCAGCCAAGCGGGAGGACGACTCTACAATGAGCAGTTCTTC. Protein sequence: CASSQAGGRLYNEQFF.

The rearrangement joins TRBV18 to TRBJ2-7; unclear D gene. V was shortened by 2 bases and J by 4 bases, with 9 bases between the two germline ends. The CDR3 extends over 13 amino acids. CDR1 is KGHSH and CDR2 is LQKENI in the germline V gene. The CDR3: CASSPSVDYEQYF. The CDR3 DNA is TGTGCCAGCTCACCATCGGTGGATTACGAGCAGTACTTC.

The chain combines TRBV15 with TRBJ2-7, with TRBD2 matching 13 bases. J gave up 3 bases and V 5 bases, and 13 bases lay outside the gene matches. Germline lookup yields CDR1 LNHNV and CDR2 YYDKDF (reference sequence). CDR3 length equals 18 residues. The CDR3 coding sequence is TGTGCCACCAGCGAATCAGGGACTAGCGGGAAAGATCACTACGAGCAGTACTTC. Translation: CATSESGTSGKDHYEQYF.

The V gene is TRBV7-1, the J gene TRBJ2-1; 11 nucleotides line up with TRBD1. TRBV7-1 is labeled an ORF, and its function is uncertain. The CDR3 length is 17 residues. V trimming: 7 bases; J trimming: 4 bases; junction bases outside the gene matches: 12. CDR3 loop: CASNFWTGGMKYNEQFF. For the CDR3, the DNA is TGTGCCAGCAACTTCTGGACAGGGGGCATGAAGTACAATGAGCAGTTCTTC.

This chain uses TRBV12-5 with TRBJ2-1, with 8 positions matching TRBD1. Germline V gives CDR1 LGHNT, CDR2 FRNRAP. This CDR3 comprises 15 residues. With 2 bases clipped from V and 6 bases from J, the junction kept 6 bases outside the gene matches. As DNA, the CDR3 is TGTGCTAGTGGTTTGCCAGACAGGGGCTCCAATGAGCAGTTCTTC. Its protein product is CASGLPDRGSNEQFF.

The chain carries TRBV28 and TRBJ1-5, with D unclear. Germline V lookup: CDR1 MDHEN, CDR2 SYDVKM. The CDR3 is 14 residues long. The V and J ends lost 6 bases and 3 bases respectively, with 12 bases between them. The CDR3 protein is CASSSKSTNQPQHF. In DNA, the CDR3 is TGTGCCAGCAGCTCAAAATCGACCAATCAGCCCCAGCATTTT.

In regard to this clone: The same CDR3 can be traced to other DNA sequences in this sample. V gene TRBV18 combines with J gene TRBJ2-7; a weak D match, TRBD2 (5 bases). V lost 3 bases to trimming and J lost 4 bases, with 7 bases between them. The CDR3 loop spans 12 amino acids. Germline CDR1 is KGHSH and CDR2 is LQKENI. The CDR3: CASSPTSYEQYF. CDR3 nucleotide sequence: TGTGCCAGCTCACCCACTAGTTACGAGCAGTACTTC. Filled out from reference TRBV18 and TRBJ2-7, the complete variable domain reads NAGVMQNPRHLVRRRGQEARLRCSPMKGHSHVYWYRQLPEEGLKFMVYLQKENIIDESGMPKERFSAEFPKEGPSILRIQQVVRGDSAAYFCASSPTSYEQYFGPGTRLTVT.

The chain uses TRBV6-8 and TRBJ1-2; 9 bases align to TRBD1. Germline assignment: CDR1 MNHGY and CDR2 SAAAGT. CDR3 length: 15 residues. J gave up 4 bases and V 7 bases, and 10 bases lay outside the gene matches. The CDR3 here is CASTHRDRVLYGYTF. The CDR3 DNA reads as TGTGCCAGCACCCACCGGGACAGGGTGCTCTATGGCTACACCTTC.

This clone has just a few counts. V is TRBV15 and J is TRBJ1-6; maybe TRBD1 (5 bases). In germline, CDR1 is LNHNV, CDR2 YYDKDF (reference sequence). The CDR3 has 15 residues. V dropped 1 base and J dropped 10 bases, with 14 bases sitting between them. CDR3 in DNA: TGTGCCACCAGCAGAGGGCAGGGAGGTGTATCACCCCTCCACTTT. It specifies CATSRGQGGVSPLHF.

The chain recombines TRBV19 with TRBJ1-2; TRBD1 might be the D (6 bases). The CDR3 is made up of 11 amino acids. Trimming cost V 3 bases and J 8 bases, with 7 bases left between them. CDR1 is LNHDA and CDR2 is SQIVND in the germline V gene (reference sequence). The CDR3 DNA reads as TGTGCCAGTAGTATGCAGGGGGGCTACACCTTC. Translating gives CASSMQGGYTF.

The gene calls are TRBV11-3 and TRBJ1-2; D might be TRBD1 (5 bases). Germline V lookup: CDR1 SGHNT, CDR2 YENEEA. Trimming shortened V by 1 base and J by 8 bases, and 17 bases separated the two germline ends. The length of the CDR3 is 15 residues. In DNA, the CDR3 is TGTGCCAGCAGCTTAGTGGTAGGGGCGACCCCCGGCTACACCTTC. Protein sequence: CASSLVVGATPGYTF.